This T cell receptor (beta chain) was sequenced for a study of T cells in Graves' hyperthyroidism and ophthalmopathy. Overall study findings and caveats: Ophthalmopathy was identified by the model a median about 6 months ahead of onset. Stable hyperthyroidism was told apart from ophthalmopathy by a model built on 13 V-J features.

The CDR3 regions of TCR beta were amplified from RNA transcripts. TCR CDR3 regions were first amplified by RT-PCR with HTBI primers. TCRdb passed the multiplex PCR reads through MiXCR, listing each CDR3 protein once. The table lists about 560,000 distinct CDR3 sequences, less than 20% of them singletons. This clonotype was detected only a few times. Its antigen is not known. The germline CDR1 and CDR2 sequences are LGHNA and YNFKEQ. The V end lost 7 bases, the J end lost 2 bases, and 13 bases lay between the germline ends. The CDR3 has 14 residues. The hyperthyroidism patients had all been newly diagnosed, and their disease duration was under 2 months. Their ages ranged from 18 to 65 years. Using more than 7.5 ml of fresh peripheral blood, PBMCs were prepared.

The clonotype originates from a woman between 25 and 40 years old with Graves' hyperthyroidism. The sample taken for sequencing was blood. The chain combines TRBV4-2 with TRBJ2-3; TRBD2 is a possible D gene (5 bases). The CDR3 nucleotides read TGTGCCAGCAACCGGGGATATCACACAGATACGCAGTATTTT. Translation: CASNRGYHTDTQYF.